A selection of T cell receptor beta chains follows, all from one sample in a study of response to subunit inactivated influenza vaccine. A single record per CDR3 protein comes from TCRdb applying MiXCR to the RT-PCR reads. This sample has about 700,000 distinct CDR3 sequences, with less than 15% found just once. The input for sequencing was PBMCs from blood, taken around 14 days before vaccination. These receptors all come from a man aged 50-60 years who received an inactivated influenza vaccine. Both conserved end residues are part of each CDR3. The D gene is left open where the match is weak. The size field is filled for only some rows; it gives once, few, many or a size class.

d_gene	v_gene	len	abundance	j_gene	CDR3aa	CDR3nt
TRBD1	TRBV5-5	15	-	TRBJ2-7	CASSLGWTGGYEQYF	TGTGCCAGCAGCTTGGGATGGACAGGGGGGTACGAGCAGTACTTC
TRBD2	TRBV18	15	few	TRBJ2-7	CASSPSGRRTYEQYF	TGTGCCAGCTCCCCAAGCGGGAGGAGAACCTACGAGCAGTACTTC
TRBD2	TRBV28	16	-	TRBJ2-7	CASSPISGMEAYEQYF	TGTGCCAGCAGTCCAATTAGCGGGATGGAGGCTTACGAGCAGTACTTC
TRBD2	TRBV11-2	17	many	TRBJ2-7	CASSLGGLAGGVYEQYF	TGTGCCAGCAGCTTAGGGGGTCTAGCGGGAGGTGTCTACGAGCAGTACTTC
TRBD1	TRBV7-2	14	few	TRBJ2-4	CASSSTGTANIQYF	TGTGCCAGCAGCTCAACCGGGACAGCAAACATTCAGTACTTC
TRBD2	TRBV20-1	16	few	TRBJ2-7	CSAYGLAGGLFYEQYF	TGCAGTGCCTACGGACTAGCGGGAGGTTTATTCTACGAGCAGTACTTC
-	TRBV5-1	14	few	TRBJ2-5	CASSPPGYEETQYF	TGCGCCAGCAGCCCCCCCGGGTACGAAGAGACCCAGTACTTC
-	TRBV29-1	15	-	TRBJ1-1	CSIPGRRNGNTEAFF	TGCAGCATTCCGGGACGCCGTAACGGCAACACTGAAGCTTTCTTT
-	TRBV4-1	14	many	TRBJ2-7	CASSQAPGLYEQYF	TGCGCCAGCAGCCAAGCTCCGGGGTTGTACGAGCAGTACTTC
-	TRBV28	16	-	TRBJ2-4	CASSLVGYSAKNIQYF	TGTGCCAGCAGTTTAGTGGGTTACTCAGCCAAAAACATTCAGTACTTC
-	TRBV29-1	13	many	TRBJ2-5	CSVEEGPVGTQYF	TGCAGCGTTGAAGAAGGTCCGGTAGGGACCCAGTACTTC
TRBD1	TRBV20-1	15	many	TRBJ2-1	CSASNTGGGRGEQFF	TGCAGTGCTAGTAATACAGGGGGCGGTAGAGGTGAGCAGTTCTTC
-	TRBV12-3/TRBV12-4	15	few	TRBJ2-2	CASRPLQGGGGELFF	TGTGCCAGCAGACCCTTACAGGGTGGAGGCGGGGAGCTGTTTTTT
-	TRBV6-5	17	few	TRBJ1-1	CASSYSQVLPMNTEAFF	TGTGCCAGCAGTTACTCGCAGGTCTTACCCATGAACACTGAAGCTTTCTTT
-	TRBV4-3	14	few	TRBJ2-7	CASSQGKGVEEQYF	TGCGCCAGCAGCCAAGGAAAAGGGGTGGAAGAGCAGTACTTC
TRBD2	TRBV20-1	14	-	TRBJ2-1	CSAKLAGGVNEQFF	TGCAGTGCTAAACTAGCGGGAGGGGTCAATGAGCAGTTCTTC
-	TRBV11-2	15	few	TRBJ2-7	CASSLVDGSIYEQYF	TGTGCCAGCAGCTTAGTGGACGGGAGTATATACGAGCAGTACTTC